Below, 9 T cell receptor beta chains from the same sample are listed, as sequenced in a study of regulatory T cells in long-lasting Graves disease. The time point here: newly diagnosed GD, antithyroid drugs for less than 3 months. RNA from PBMCs was the source of the TCR library. iRepertoire HTBI primers and Arm-PCR of CDR3 regions built TCR beta libraries. TCRdb re-called the multiplex PCR reads with MiXCR, one entry per CDR3 protein. This table has almost 450,000 distinct CDR3 sequences, about 16% appearing once. These same records also appear under a second study, on T cells in Graves' hyperthyroidism and ophthalmopathy.

The source was peripheral blood mononuclear cells (PBMCs), collected at new diagnosis, from a patient treated with antithyroid drugs. Receptors originate from a woman aged 30 to 39 with Graves disease.

DNA for the CDR3: TGCAGTGCACCCTGGGGCGGGATCTCCTACAATGAGCAGTTCTTC. Translating it yields CSAPWGGISYNEQFF. This chain uses TRBV20-1 with TRBJ2-1; possibly TRBD2 for D (6 bases). The CDR3 consists of 15 residues. Germline V gene sequence: CDR1 DFQATT, CDR2 SNEGSKA (reference sequence). Trimming shortened V by 6 bases and J by 0 bases, and 15 bases separated the two germline ends.

The chain links TRBV10-3 to TRBJ2-1; D may be TRBD2 (6 bases). The CDR3 length is 13 residues. Germline values: CDR1 ENHRY, CDR2 SYGVKD. The germline V and J ends were trimmed by 9 bases and 4 bases, with 13 bases remaining between them. CDR3: CAIRELVYNEQFF. The CDR3 DNA sequence: TGTGCCATTCGGGAGTTAGTTTACAATGAGCAGTTCTTC.

This clonotype showed up just a few times. This CDR3 is CASSSGGGYEQYF. As DNA, the CDR3 is TGCGCCAGCAGTTCCGGGGGTGGATACGAGCAGTACTTC. The V gene is TRBV10-2, the J gene TRBJ2-7, with TRBD2 as a possible D gene (6 bases). The length of the CDR3 is 13 residues. In germline, CDR1 is WSHSY, CDR2 SAAADI. V lost 5 bases and J 4 bases, leaving 12 bases between the germline ends.

This clonotype was recorded at least ten times. The chain couples TRBV28 to TRBJ2-5; D tentatively reads TRBD1 or TRBD2 (5 bases each). Germline CDR1 and CDR2: MDHEN and SYDVKM. V lost 8 bases and J lost 1, with 14 bases in between. The CDR3 loop spans 14 amino acids. As DNA, the CDR3 is TGTGCCAGCGTCGGGGCGCACCCCCAAGAGACCCAGTACTTC. Amino acid sequence: CASVGAHPQETQYF.

This clonotype was seen ten or more times. This chain links TRBV20-1 with TRBJ1-1; 10 bases map to TRBD1. With 5 bases clipped from V and 5 bases from J, the junction kept 5 bases outside the gene matches. This CDR3 contains 13 residues. Germline values: CDR1 DFQATT, CDR2 SNEGSKA (reference sequence). CDR3 residues: CSAATGGGTEAFF. The CDR3 DNA sequence: TGCAGTGCTGCGACAGGGGGCGGGACTGAAGCTTTCTTT.

On this clonotype: A read error may explain this, as a much larger clone is one base away. V is TRBV20-1 and J is TRBJ2-5, with D perhaps matching TRBD2 (6 bases). This CDR3 has 13 amino acids. Germline CDR1 is DFQATT and CDR2 is SNEGSKA (reference sequence). This chain's CDR3 is CRASPTSLETQYF. The CDR3 coding sequence is TGCCGTGCTAGCCCAACTAGCTTAGAGACCCAGTACTTC.

This clonotype was recorded a few times. V usage is TRBV19 and J usage is TRBJ1-1; D possibly corresponds to TRBD1 (6 bases). Germline assignment: CDR1 LNHDA and CDR2 SQIVND (reference sequence). The ends were cut back, 4 bases at V and 1 base at J, with 7 bases in the middle. The CDR3 consists of 13 residues. CDR3 loop: CASSTGQNTEAFF. In DNA, the CDR3 is TGTGCCAGTAGTACGGGACAGAACACTGAAGCTTTCTTT. The full variable domain, in which reference TRBV19 and TRBJ1-1 provide the parts outside the CDR3, is DGGITQSPKYLFRKEGQNVTLSCEQNLNHDAMYWYRQDPGQGLRLIYYSQIVNDFQKGDIAEGYSVSREKKESFPLTVTSAQKNPTAFYLCASSTGQNTEAFFGQGTRLTVV.

CDR3 nucleotides: TGTGCCAGTACCACCCAGCGGCATCAGGGGAACACTGAAGCTTTCTTT. This gives the protein CASTTQRHQGNTEAFF. This chain connects TRBV19 to TRBJ1-1, with D perhaps matching TRBD1 (5 bases). Germline V CDR1 and CDR2: LNHDA, SQIVND (reference sequence). The CDR3 length is 16 residues. Trimming took 7 bases from V and 1 from J, leaving 19 bases between them. Looking up the rest from reference TRBV19 and TRBJ1-1 gives the full variable domain: DGGITQSPKYLFRKEGQNVTLSCEQNLNHDAMYWYRQDPGQGLRLIYYSQIVNDFQKGDIAEGYSVSREKKESFPLTVTSAQKNPTAFYLCASTTQRHQGNTEAFFGQGTRLTVV.

This clonotype was counted a few times. The chain carries TRBV20-1 and TRBJ2-1; 8 nucleotides line up with TRBD2. Germline CDR1 DFQATT, CDR2 SNEGSKA (reference sequence). V shed 2 bases and J 8 bases; nucleotides not matched to a gene: 14. This CDR3 comprises 16 residues. The CDR3 sequence: CSARMGPGLVYYEQFF. As DNA, the CDR3 is TGCAGTGCTAGAATGGGGCCGGGACTAGTGTACTATGAGCAGTTCTTC.